This entry describes one T cell receptor (beta chain). This clone's antigen is unknown. No much larger clone is present one base from it, and per-base qualities are unavailable. TCR CDR3 regions were amplified from genomic DNA by multiplex PCR using the deep immunoSEQ assay. Extracted genomic DNA from each cell subset was distributed evenly across all wells of several immunoSEQ 96-well plates, and each plate was treated as a replicate. For sorted subsets, each replicate PCR was loaded with roughly 190 ng genomic DNA, equivalent to 30,000 or so T cell genomes. The purified libraries were quantified using a Qubit 3.0 fluorometer, sized with a Bioanalyzer 2100, and then quantified again using the KAPA Library Quantification kit. A separate single-read 150-cycle Illumina NextSeq 550 flow cell was used to sequence each immunoSEQ 96-well plate. On the study's bioinformatics: Because the immunoSEQ output included only junctional sequences and no quality scores, the filtering could not be the same as the filtering used for full-length reads. Sequences were annotated with PyIR, a Python wrapper for IgBLAST v1.9, using IMGT germline references to assign V/J genes and CDR3. Any read was removed if the V/J assignment was weak (E-value above 1e-6), the CDR3 was missing, or the read contained stop codons, out-of-frame junctions, or ambiguous translated residues. A V3J clonotype was defined by an identical inferred V gene, J gene, and CDR3 amino acid sequence. The percentage overlap between two repertoires was calculated by dividing the number of shared unique clonotypes by the size of the smaller repertoire. RTK rarefaction, the Chao1 estimator, and Recon v2.1 estimates of unobserved clonotypes were used to assess repertoire richness. OLGA was used to compute generation probabilities for all TCRbeta clonotypes that the gDNA method yielded from a few donors. The table comes from immuneACCESS by way of TCRdb, which keeps in-frame sequences with V and J called. Part of the clones is missing from these tables; in studies checked, under half for an unresolved V gene and the rest for unknown reasons. The DNA was the basis for D and trimming; V, J and clone size are from that table. Recorded for this sample are approximately 2.3 million clones; 90% to 95% of them occurred a single time. 0.39% of the sample is taken by the ten largest.

V loses 2 bases at its end and J loses 4 bases; junction bases beyond the gene matches: 7. The CDR3 runs 14 residues from the cysteine to the phenylalanine. Only CDR3 DNA remains: 42 bases, in frame from the first base. The germline V gene provides CDR1 SQVTM and CDR2 ANQGSEA. These data belong to a study of shared clonotypes between healthy human individuals (dated by TCRdb to about 2020). Study-level background: The cohort included a few men and a couple of women between 18 and 49 years of age. Each donor's leukapheresis produced roughly between about 0.8 and 8.9 billion PBMCs. Different laboratories and diverse techniques were used to prepare libraries and sequence TCR repertoires, to increase sequencing depth and limit assay-specific biases. To estimate repertoire size and how much clonotype sharing occurs between individuals, the study deeply sequenced the blood TCR repertoires of five healthy adults. For each donor, three plates each were used for CD4 naive and CD4 memory, two plates were used for CD8 naive, and one plate was used for CD8 memory.

Findings and caveats that apply to the study as a whole: Even with the large sequencing depth, rarefaction of the sorted-subset datasets indicated that sequencing was incomplete. Sampling was restricted to blood, and TCR repertoires in tissue are likely to differ from TCR repertoires in blood. Compared with non-shared clonotypes, clonotypes shared by all four sorted-subset donors had higher generation probabilities. About 4.5% of naive CD4, around 3.5% of naive CD8, about 2.1% of memory CD4, and 0.35% to 0.4% of memory CD8 clonotypes were shared across a few donors. Pairwise subsampling indicated that sequencing depth was expected to affect the degree of clonotype sharing among donors. Because the study included only a small number of donors, the genetic and exposure-history diversity represented was limited. Naive subsets generally had larger estimated clonotype richness than memory subsets did.

The donors were healthy, HIV-negative adults who had no recently reported acute infections or vaccinations. Every donor was a Caucasian adult living in Nashville, Tennessee, USA. Magnetic negative selection was used to enrich CD4+ T cells, after which naive cells were positively selected on CD45RA and the negative fraction became the memory subset. After blood collection by leukapheresis, PBMCs were isolated using Ficoll-Histopaque density gradient centrifugation and then cryopreserved in the vapor phase of liquid nitrogen. Analytical flow cytometry was used to check the purity and quantity of each magnetically sorted T cell population. From each sorted fraction, genomic DNA was isolated and quantified by UV absorbance on a Nanodrop 2000c.

Sequenced material: naive CD4+ T cells from PBMCs. The cell subset or site label of this sample denotes: CD45RA+ positively selected. The source of this sequence is a man aged 18 to 29 in good health. Some clones in this sample may be carry-over from other donors' samples. This chain joins TRBV29-1 to TRBJ1-2, with 7 central nucleotides matching TRBD1. The CDR3 loop reads CSVEPTTGPYGYTF. The nucleotide sequence reads as follows: TGCAGCGTTGAACCAACGACAGGGCCCTATGGCTACACCTTC.